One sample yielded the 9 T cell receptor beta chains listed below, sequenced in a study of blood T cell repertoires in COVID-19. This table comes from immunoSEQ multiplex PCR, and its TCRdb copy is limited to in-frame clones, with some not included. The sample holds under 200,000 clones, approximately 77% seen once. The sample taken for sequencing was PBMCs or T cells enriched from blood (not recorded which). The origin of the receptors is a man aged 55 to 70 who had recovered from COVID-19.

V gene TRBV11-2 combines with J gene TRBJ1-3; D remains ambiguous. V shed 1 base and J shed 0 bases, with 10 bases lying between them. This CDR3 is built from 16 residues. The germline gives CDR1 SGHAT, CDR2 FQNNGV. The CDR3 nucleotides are TGTGCCAGCAGCTTAGGCACAGTCATCTCTGGAAACACCATATATTTT. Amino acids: CASSLGTVISGNTIYF.

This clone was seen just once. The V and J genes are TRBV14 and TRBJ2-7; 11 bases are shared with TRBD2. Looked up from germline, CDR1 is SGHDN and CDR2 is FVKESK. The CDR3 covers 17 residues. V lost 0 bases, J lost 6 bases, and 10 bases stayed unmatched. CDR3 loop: CASSQEGLAVLRSEQYF. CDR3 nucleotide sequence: TGTGCCAGCAGCCAAGAGGGACTAGCGGTCCTAAGATCCGAGCAGTACTTC.

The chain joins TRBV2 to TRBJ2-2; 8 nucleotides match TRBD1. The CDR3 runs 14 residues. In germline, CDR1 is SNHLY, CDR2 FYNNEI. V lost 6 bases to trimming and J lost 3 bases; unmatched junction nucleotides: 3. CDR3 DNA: TGTGCCAGCAGGGCGGACAGGGACACCGGGGAGCTGTTTTTT. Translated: CASRADRDTGELFF. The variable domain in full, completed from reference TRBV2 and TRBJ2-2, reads EPEVTQTPSHQVTQMGQEVILRCVPISNHLYFYWYRQILGQKVEFLVSFYNNEISEKSEIFDDQFSVERPDGSNFTLKIRSTKLEDSAMYFCASRADRDTGELFFGEGSRLTVL.

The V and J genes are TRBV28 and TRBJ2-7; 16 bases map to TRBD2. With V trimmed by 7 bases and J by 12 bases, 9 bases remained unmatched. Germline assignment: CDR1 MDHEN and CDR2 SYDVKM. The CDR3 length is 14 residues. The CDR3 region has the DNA TGTGCCAGCAACAAGGGACTAGCGGGAGGGCCTCGGTACTTC. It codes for CASNKGLAGGPRYF. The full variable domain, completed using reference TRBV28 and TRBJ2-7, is DVKVTQSSRYLVKRTGEKVFLECVQDMDHENMFWYRQDPGLGLRLIYFSYDVKMKEKGDIPEGYSVSREKKERFSLILESASTNQTSMYLCASNKGLAGGPRYFGPGTRLTVT.

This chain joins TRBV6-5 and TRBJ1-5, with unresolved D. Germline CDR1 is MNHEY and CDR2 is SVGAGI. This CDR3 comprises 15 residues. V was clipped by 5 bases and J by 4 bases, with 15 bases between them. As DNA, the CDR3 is TGTGCCAGCAGTCCCCAAGGTAGGCGGAATCAGCCCCAGCATTTT. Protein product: CASSPQGRRNQPQHF.

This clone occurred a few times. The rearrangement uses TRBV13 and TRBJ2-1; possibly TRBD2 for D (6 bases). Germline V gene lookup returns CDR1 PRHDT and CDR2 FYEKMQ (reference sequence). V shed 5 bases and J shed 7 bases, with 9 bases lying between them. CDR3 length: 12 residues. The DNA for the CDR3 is TGTGCCAGCAGCCACGGGGGAAATGAGCAGTTCTTC. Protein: CASSHGGNEQFF.

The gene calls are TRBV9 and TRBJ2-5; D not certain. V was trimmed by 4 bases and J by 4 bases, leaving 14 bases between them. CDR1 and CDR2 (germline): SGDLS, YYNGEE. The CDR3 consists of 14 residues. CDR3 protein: CASSLSLLGETQYF. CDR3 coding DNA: TGTGCCAGCAGCCTCTCCCTTCTAGGAGAGACCCAGTACTTC.

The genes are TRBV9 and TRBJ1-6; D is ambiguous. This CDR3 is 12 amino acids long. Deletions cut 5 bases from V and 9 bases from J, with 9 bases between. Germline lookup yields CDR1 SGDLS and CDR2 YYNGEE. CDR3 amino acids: CASSRSGSPLHF. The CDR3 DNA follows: TGTGCCAGCAGTCGGTCGGGTTCACCCCTCCACTTT.

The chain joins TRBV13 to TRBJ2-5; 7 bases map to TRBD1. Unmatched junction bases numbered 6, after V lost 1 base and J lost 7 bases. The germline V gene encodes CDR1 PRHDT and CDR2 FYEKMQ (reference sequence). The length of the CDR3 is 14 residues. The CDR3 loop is CASSLVRQGRTQYF. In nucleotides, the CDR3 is TGTGCCAGCAGCTTAGTCCGACAGGGCAGGACCCAGTACTTC.